This TCR beta chain was observed in a study of T-cell reconstitution after alpha-beta-depleted transplantation in children. Broader study findings: Several hundred expanded graft clones reportedly were the source of alpha-beta T cells about two months after transplant. T-cell counts and diversity were attributed mostly to newly produced T cells one year after transplant. At day 60, the high TCRbeta diversity found in some patients originated from recipient T cells and thymic progenitors that had survived.

This CDR3 is 14 amino acids long. V gave up 0 bases and J gave up 3 bases, with 10 bases separating them. Germline V gives CDR1 SGHRS, CDR2 YFSETQ. Preparation of the TCRbeta library used unique molecular identifiers. TCRdb fed the PCR reads into MiXCR, producing one record per CDR3 protein. Among about 300,000 distinct CDR3 sequences listed, 10% were seen once. With regard to this clonotype: Its antigen is as yet unknown.

The TCR comes from a boy younger than two with acute myeloid leukemia, due to receive a stem cell transplant. The specimen was PBMCs, collected before TCRalphabeta/CD19-depleted stem cell transplant. The genes are TRBV5-1 and TRBJ2-7; the D is unclear. The CDR3 region is CASSLALEGYEQYF. CDR3 bases: TGCGCCAGCAGCTTGGCCTTGGAAGGCTACGAGCAGTACTTC.